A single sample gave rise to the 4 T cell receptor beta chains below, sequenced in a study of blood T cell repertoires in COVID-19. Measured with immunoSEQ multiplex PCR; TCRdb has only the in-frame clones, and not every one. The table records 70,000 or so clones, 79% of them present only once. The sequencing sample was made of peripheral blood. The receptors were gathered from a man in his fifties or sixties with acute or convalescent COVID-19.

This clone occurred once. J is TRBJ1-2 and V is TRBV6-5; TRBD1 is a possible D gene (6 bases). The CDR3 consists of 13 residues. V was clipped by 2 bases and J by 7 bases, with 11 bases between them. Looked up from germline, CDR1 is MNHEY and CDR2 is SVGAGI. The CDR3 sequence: CASSYGQKGGYTF. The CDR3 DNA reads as TGTGCCAGCAGTTACGGACAGAAAGGTGGCTACACCTTC.

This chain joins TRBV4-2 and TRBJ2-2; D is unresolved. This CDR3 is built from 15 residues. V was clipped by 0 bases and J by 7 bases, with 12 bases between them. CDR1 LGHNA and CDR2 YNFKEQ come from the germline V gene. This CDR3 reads CASSQEVSVVGELFF. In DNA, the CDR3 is TGTGCCAGCAGCCAAGAAGTGTCGGTAGTCGGGGAGCTGTTTTTT.

The CDR3 loop is CASSLQENTEAFF. The CDR3 DNA reads TGTGCCAGCAGCTTACAGGAGAACACTGAAGCTTTCTTT. The chain is built from TRBV7-9 and TRBJ1-1; D unresolved. Germline CDR1 is SEHNR and CDR2 is FQNEAQ (reference sequence). Between the trimmed V and J ends, which lost 2 bases and 1 base, there was a span of 5 bases. The CDR3 runs to 13 residues.

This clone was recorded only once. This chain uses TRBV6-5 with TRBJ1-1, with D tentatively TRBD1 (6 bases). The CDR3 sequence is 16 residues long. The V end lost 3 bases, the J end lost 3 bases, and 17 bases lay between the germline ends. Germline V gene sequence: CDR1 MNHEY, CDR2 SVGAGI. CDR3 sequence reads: CASSYSGARLDTEAFF. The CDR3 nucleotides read TGTGCCAGCAGTTATTCAGGGGCACGGCTCGACACTGAAGCTTTCTTT.